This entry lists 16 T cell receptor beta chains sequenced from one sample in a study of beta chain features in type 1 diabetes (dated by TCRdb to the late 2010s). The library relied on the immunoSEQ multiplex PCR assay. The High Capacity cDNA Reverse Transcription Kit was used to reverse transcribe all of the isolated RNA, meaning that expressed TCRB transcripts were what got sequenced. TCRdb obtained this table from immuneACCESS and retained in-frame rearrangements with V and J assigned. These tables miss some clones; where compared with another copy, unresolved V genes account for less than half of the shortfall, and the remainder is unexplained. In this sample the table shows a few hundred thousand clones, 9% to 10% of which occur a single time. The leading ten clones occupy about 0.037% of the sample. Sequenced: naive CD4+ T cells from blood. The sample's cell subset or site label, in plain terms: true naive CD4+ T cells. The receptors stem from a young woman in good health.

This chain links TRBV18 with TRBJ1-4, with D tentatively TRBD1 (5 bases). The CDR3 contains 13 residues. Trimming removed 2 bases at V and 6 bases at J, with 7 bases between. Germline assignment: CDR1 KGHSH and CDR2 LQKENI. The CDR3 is CASSPVRDEKLFF. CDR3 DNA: TGTGCCAGCTCACCAGTCAGGGATGAAAAACTGTTTTTT.

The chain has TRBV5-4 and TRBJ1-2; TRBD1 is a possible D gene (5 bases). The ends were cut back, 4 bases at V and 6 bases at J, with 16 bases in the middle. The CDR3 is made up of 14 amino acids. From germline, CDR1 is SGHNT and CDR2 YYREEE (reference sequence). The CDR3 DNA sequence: TGTGCCAGCAGCCGATCTGGCAGGGCAAATGGCTACACCTTC. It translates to CASSRSGRANGYTF.

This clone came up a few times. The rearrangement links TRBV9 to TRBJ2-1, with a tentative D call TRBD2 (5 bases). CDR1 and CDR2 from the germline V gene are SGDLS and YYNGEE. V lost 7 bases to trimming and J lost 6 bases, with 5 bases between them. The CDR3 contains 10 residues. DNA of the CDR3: TGTGCCAGCGGACTCAATGAGCAGTTCTTC. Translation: CASGLNEQFF.

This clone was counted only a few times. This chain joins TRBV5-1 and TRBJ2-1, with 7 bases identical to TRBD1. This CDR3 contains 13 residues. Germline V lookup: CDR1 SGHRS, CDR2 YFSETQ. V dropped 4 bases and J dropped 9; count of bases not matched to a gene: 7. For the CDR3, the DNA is TGCGCCAGCAGCAACGACAGGGCCGGTGAGCAGTTCTTC. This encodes CASSNDRAGEQFF.

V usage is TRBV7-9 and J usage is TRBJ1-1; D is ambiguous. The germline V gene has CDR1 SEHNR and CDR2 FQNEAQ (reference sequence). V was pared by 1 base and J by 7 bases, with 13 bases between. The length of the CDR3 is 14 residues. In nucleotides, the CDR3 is TGTGCCAGCAGCTTAGAACAGACGCCCGTTGAAGCTTTCTTT. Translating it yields CASSLEQTPVEAFF.

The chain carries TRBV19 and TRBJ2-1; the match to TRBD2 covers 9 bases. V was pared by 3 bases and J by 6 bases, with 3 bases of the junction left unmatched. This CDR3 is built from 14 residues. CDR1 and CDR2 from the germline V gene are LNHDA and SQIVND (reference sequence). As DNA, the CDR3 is TGTGCCAGTAGTATTAGCGGGAGCCGCAATGAGCAGTTCTTC. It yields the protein CASSISGSRNEQFF.

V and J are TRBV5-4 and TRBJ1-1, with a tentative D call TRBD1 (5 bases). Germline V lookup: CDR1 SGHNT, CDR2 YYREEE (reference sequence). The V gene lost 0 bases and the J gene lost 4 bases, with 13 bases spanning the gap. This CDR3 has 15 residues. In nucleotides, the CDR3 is TGTGCCAGCAGCTTGGTTCACGAAGGGGTCACTGAAGCTTTCTTT. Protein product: CASSLVHEGVTEAFF.

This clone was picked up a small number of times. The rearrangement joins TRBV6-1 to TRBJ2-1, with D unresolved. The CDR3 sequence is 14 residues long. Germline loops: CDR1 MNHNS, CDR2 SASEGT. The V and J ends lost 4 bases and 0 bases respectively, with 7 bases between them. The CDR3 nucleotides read TGTGCCAGCAGTGTTGCGGACTCCTACAATGAGCAGTTCTTC. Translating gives CASSVADSYNEQFF.

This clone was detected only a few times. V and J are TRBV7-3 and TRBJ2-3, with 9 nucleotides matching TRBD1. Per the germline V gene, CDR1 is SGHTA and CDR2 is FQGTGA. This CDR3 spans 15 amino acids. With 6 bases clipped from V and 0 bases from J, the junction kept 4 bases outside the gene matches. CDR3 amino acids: CASRGQGGSTDTQYF. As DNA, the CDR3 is TGTGCCAGCAGGGGACAGGGTGGAAGCACAGATACGCAGTATTTT.

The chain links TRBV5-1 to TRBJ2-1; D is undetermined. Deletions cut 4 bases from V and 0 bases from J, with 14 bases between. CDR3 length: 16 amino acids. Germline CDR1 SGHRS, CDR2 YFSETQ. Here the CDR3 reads CASSLPRVRSYNEQFF. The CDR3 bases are TGCGCCAGCAGCCTGCCCCGGGTGCGCTCCTACAATGAGCAGTTCTTC.

This CDR3 is CAISALLSTDTQYF. The CDR3 DNA reads as TGTGCCATCAGTGCATTACTAAGCACAGATACGCAGTATTTT. V usage is TRBV10-3 and J usage is TRBJ2-3; D is ambiguous. Germline lookup yields CDR1 ENHRY and CDR2 SYGVKD. Deletions cut 4 bases from V and 0 bases from J, with 8 bases between. The CDR3 is made up of 14 amino acids.

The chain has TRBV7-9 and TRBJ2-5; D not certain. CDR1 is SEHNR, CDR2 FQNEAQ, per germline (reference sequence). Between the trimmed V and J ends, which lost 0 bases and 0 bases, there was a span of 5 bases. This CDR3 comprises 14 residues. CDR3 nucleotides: TGTGCCAGCAGCTTAGCAGCGTACCAAGAGACCCAGTACTTC. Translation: CASSLAAYQETQYF. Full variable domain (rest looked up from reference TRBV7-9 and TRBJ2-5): DTGVSQNPRHKITKRGQNVTFRCDPISEHNRLYWYRQTLGQGPEFLTYFQNEAQLEKSRLLSDRFSAERPKGSFSTLEIQRTEQGDSAMYLCASSLAAYQETQYFGPGTRLLVL.

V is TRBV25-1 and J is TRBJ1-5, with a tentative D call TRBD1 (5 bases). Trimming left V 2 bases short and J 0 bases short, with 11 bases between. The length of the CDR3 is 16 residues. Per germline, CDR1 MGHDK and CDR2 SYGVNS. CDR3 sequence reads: CASSEHTGDSNQPQHF. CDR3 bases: TGTGCCAGCAGTGAACATACAGGAGATAGCAATCAGCCCCAGCATTTT.

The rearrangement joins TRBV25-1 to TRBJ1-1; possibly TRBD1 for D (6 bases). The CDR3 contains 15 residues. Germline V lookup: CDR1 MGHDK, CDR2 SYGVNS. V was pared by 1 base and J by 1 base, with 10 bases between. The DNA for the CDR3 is TGTGCCAGCAGTGAATCTGGCAGGGGGAACACTGAAGCTTTCTTT. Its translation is CASSESGRGNTEAFF.

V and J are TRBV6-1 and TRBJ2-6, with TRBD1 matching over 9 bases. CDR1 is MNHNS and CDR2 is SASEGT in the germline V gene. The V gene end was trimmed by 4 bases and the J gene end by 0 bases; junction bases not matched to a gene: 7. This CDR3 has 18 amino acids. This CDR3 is CASSAQQGAYSGANVLTF. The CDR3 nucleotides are TGTGCCAGCAGTGCGCAACAGGGGGCTTACTCTGGGGCCAACGTCCTGACTTTC.

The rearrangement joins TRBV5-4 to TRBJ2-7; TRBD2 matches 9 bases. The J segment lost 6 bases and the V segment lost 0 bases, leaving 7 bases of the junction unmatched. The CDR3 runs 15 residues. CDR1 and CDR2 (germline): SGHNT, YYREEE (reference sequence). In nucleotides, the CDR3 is TGTGCCAGCAGCTTGGAGCGGCGGGGGGGCCGCGAGCAGTACTTC. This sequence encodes CASSLERRGGREQYF.